This T cell receptor (beta chain) derives from a study of blood T cell repertoires in COVID-19. Original analysis: Quantification of nucleated cells was approximated via reference gene primer amplification. Clones were read by immunoSEQ multiplex PCR, and TCRdb kept only the in-frame ones, dropping some. V, J and clone size derive from that table, while D and trimming were established from the DNA sequence. The sample carries some 490,000 clones, 70% to 90% recorded once. The clonotype originates from a woman aged 55-70 years who had recovered from COVID-19. The sequencing input was PBMCs or T cells enriched from blood (not recorded which).

Written as DNA, the CDR3 is TGTGCCAGCAGGAAGACAGAGGTAGGCAATCAGCCCCAGCATTTT. Translation gives CASRKTEVGNQPQHF. The chain links TRBV27 to TRBJ1-5; TRBD1 is a possible D gene (5 bases). Germline CDR1 MNHEY, CDR2 SMNVEV (reference sequence). V lost 6 bases to trimming and J lost 2 bases, with 14 bases between them. The CDR3 contains 15 residues.